The 5 T cell receptor beta chains below come from one sample, sequenced in a study of control samples from healthy donors and cancer patients. TCRdb's table, derived via immunoSEQ multiplex PCR, lists solely in-frame clones and lacks some. The table includes 150,000 to 200,000 clones, around nine tenths detected once. Sequencing used blood. These receptors originate from a man younger than 40 in good health.

This chain joins TRBV3-1 (or the pseudogene TRBV3-2) and TRBJ1-6, with 8 bases aligning to TRBD1. This CDR3 has 15 residues. Germline CDR1 LGHDT, CDR2 YNNKEL (reference sequence). The ends lost 1 base at V and 8 bases at J; junction bases unmatched: 4. This CDR3 is CASSQGTGGYSPLHF. CDR3 sequence (DNA): TGTGCCAGCAGCCAAGGCACAGGGGGTTATTCACCCCTCCACTTT.

The chain has TRBV7-6 and TRBJ2-2; D ambiguous. The CDR3 consists of 17 residues. Per germline, CDR1 SGHVS and CDR2 FNYEAQ. Trimming stripped 2 bases from V and 7 bases from J, with 20 bases between. Written as DNA, the CDR3 is TGTGCCAGCAGCTTAAGGGTTGGGTCAGTTCGTGGCGGGGAGCTGTTTTTT. Translating gives CASSLRVGSVRGGELFF.

The chain recombines TRBV5-1 with TRBJ1-4, with unresolved D. CDR1 is SGHRS and CDR2 is YFSETQ in the germline V gene. V gave up 2 bases and J gave up 0 bases, with 8 bases separating them. The CDR3 covers 15 residues. CDR3 region: CASSFGGSTNEKLFF. CDR3 nucleotides: TGCGCCAGCAGCTTTGGAGGATCAACTAATGAAAAACTGTTTTTT.

The V gene is TRBV6-5, the J gene TRBJ1-2; 8 nucleotides match TRBD1. CDR3 length equals 14 residues. J lost 4 bases, V lost 5 bases, and 6 bases had no gene match. Germline CDR1 and CDR2: MNHEY and SVGAGI. The chain's CDR3 is CASSRDRGSYGYTF. The CDR3 DNA reads as TGTGCCAGCAGTCGCGACAGGGGCTCCTATGGCTACACCTTC.

The chain has TRBV6-5 and TRBJ2-7, with D hard to call. Per the germline V gene, CDR1 is MNHEY and CDR2 is SVGAGI. With 0 bases removed from V and 4 bases from J, the gap between germline ends came to 13 bases. CDR3 size: 15 residues. The CDR3 here is CASSYSSAYPYEQYF. CDR3 sequence (DNA): TGTGCCAGCAGTTACTCGAGTGCCTACCCGTACGAGCAGTACTTC.